This entry concerns a single T cell receptor beta chain. Germline V gene sequence: CDR1 LNHDA, CDR2 SQIVND (reference sequence). The V gene end was trimmed by 5 bases and the J gene end by 3 bases; junction bases not matched to a gene: 11. The CDR3 loop spans 18 amino acids. Execution of the assay was at deep level. Replicate PCRs for unsorted PBMC used 250 to 300 ng DNA (around 30,000 T cell genomes). Measured with immunoSEQ multiplex PCR; TCRdb has only the in-frame clones, and not every one. Of about half a million clones listed, approximately 81% were seen once; the top ten hold roughly 13%. This entry is derived from a study of shared clonotypes between healthy human individuals. Across the study: Those who served as donors were two women and three men between the ages of 18 and 49.

This clonotype was sampled from a woman aged 40 to 49 in good health. Some clones in this sample may be carry-over from other donors' samples. The sequencing sample was made of PBMCs. The chain joins TRBV19 to TRBJ2-3; 13 bases are shared with TRBD2. CDR3: CASSLRTSGSGTTDTQYF. DNA for the CDR3: TGTGCCAGTAGTCTCCGGACTAGCGGGAGTGGAACAACAGATACGCAGTATTTT.